Following are 25 T cell receptor beta chains from one sample sequenced in a study of T cell responses to AZD1222 COVID-19 vaccine. Produced via immunoSEQ multiplex PCR; TCRdb's table is partial and in-frame only. Of under 90,000 clones in the sample, 80% to 90% are singletons; the top ten hold about 9.4%. Source: peripheral blood, taken 28 days after the second AZD1222 dose. These receptors were collected from an adult who received the AZD1222 COVID-19 vaccine.

This rearrangement joins TRBV5-1 to TRBJ2-3; 12 bases agree with TRBD2. The CDR3 totals 16 residues. The trim removed 0 bases at V and 6 bases at J, leaving 5 bases unmatched. Germline V CDR1 and CDR2: SGHRS, YFSETQ. As DNA, the CDR3 is TGCGCCAGCAGCTTGGAACTAGCGGGGGGATTCGATACGCAGTATTTT. It is translated as CASSLELAGGFDTQYF.

The rearrangement joins TRBV5-1 to TRBJ2-7; 7 bases map to TRBD2. V lost 3 bases to trimming and J lost 5 bases; unmatched junction nucleotides: 5. Germline CDR1 and CDR2: SGHRS and YFSETQ. The length of the CDR3 is 13 residues. CDR3 sequence: CASSYYGGNEQYF. The CDR3 nucleotides read TGCGCCAGCAGCTACTACGGGGGGAACGAGCAGTACTTC.

This chain joins TRBV9 and TRBJ1-6; D might be TRBD1 (5 bases). The CDR3 loop spans 15 amino acids. V was clipped by 1 base and J by 7 bases, with 12 bases between them. Germline loops: CDR1 SGDLS, CDR2 YYNGEE. CDR3 bases: TGTGCCAGCAGCGTACGTTCGGGGGGGAATTCACCCCTCCACTTT. Its translation is CASSVRSGGNSPLHF.

The chain is built from TRBV13 and TRBJ2-4; perhaps TRBD1 as D (6 bases). Germline V gives CDR1 PRHDT, CDR2 FYEKMQ (reference sequence). The CDR3 totals 15 residues. The germline V and J ends were trimmed by 0 bases and 8 bases, with 14 bases remaining between them. The CDR3 DNA reads as TGTGCCAGCAGCTTAGGGATAGGGGGTAAGGACATTCAGTACTTC. This translates into CASSLGIGGKDIQYF.

The chain is built from TRBV28 and TRBJ2-2, with D perhaps TRBD1 (6 bases). With 5 bases removed from V and 0 bases from J, the gap between germline ends came to 13 bases. The CDR3 runs to 16 residues. From germline, CDR1 is MDHEN and CDR2 SYDVKM. CDR3 protein: CASSKTRQANTGELFF. The CDR3 nucleotides are TGTGCCAGCAGTAAAACCCGACAGGCGAACACCGGGGAGCTGTTTTTT.

The chain combines TRBV7-9 with TRBJ1-4, with a weak D call TRBD1 (6 bases). V lost 1 base and J lost 8, with 14 bases in between. CDR3 length equals 15 residues. Germline lookup yields CDR1 SEHNR and CDR2 FQNEAQ (reference sequence). The DNA of the CDR3 is TGTGCCAGCAGCTTAGGGATCAGGGGCGGCGAAAAACTGTTTTTT. Translating it yields CASSLGIRGGEKLFF.

The chain uses TRBV11-3 and TRBJ2-5; D possibly corresponds to TRBD1 (5 bases). The V end was cut by 4 bases, the J end by 2 bases, with 11 bases between. This CDR3 spans 14 amino acids. In germline, CDR1 is SGHNT, CDR2 YENEEA. The CDR3 region is CASSSRSGQETQYF. The DNA for the CDR3 is TGTGCCAGCAGCTCAAGATCAGGGCAAGAGACCCAGTACTTC.

This chain joins TRBV15 and TRBJ1-4, with 7 bases identical to TRBD1. The ends lost 0 bases at V and 5 bases at J; junction bases unmatched: 3. The CDR3 totals 15 residues. Germline CDR1 reads LNHNV; CDR2 reads YYDKDF (reference sequence). CDR3 DNA sequence: TGTGCCACCAGCAGAGATAGGGACAGCAATGAAAAACTGTTTTTT. Protein product: CATSRDRDSNEKLFF.

This chain uses TRBV28 with TRBJ2-4, with D possibly being TRBD2 (6 bases). The CDR3 totals 15 residues. Trimming shortened V by 6 bases and J by 9 bases, and 21 bases separated the two germline ends. Per the germline V gene, CDR1 is MDHEN and CDR2 is SYDVKM. The CDR3 is CASSAPGTGPTIQYF. The CDR3 DNA reads as TGTGCCAGCAGCGCACCAGGGACTGGTCCAACCATTCAGTACTTC.

This clone has more than one count but fewer than ten. V is TRBV5-1 and J is TRBJ1-4, with TRBD1 matching over 10 bases. Trimming removed 3 bases from V and 8 bases from J; junction bases left unmatched: 4. The CDR3 runs 14 residues. Germline V CDR1 and CDR2: SGHRS, YFSETQ. The CDR3 bases are TGCGCCAGCAGCTCCGGGACAGGGGACGAAAAACTGTTTTTT. The encoded protein is CASSSGTGDEKLFF.

This clone is a singleton in its sample. V and J are TRBV27 and TRBJ1-4; possibly TRBD1 for D (6 bases). Trimming stripped 0 bases from V and 10 bases from J, with 9 bases between. Germline assignment: CDR1 MNHEY and CDR2 SMNVEV (reference sequence). CDR3 size: 13 residues. CDR3 coding DNA: TGTGCCAGCAGTTTATCCGGCAGGGGAAAACTGTTTTTT. The encoded protein is CASSLSGRGKLFF.

This chain joins TRBV6-5 and TRBJ2-5; TRBD2 might be the D (5 bases). CDR3 length: 12 amino acids. The V and J ends lost 6 bases and 5 bases respectively, with 10 bases between them. Germline-derived CDR1 and CDR2 are MNHEY and SVGAGI. The CDR3 nucleotides are TGTGCCAGCAGCCCGGGGAGCGAGACCCAGTACTTC. This sequence encodes CASSPGSETQYF.

The V and J genes are TRBV19 and TRBJ2-1, with D possibly being TRBD1 or TRBD2 (5 bases each). Trimming pared 10 bases from V and 6 bases from J, leaving 16 bases between. The germline V gene has CDR1 LNHDA and CDR2 SQIVND (reference sequence). The CDR3 runs 13 residues. In DNA, the CDR3 is TGTGCCACCTCCCTTGGGGGTACCAATGAGCAGTTCTTC. It translates to CATSLGGTNEQFF.

The V call is TRBV28, the J call TRBJ2-7; 9 nucleotides align to TRBD1. The CDR3 sequence is 14 residues long. Per germline, CDR1 MDHEN and CDR2 SYDVKM. V lost 5 bases to trimming and J lost 4 bases; unmatched junction nucleotides: 6. This CDR3 reads CASSLGTGLYEQYF. In nucleotides, the CDR3 is TGTGCCAGCAGTCTCGGGACAGGGCTGTACGAGCAGTACTTC.

The J gene is TRBJ2-7, the V gene TRBV28; D gene unclear. The CDR3 length is 12 residues. Per the germline V gene, CDR1 is MDHEN and CDR2 is SYDVKM. V was clipped by 2 bases and J by 3 bases, with 5 bases between them. CDR3 sequence: CASSLGFYEQYF. The DNA for the CDR3 is TGTGCCAGCAGTTTAGGATTCTACGAGCAGTACTTC.

The chain is built from TRBV7-2 and TRBJ1-1, with 7 bases that match TRBD1. After removal of 5 bases from V and 6 bases from J, the junction contained 9 bases not matched to a gene. The length of the CDR3 is 14 residues. The germline CDR1 and CDR2 sequences are SGHTA and FQGNSA. The CDR3 DNA follows: TGTGCCAGCAGCGCGCGACAGGGTGGGGCTGAAGCTTTCTTT. Encoded protein: CASSARQGGAEAFF.

The rearrangement joins TRBV3-1 (or the pseudogene TRBV3-2) to TRBJ2-2, with D perhaps matching TRBD1 (6 bases). This CDR3 has 14 amino acids. From germline, CDR1 is LGHDT and CDR2 YNNKEL (reference sequence). With 4 bases removed from V and 4 bases from J, the gap between germline ends came to 10 bases. CDR3 sequence: CASSPWTVTGELFF. CDR3 nucleotide sequence: TGTGCCAGCAGCCCTTGGACAGTCACCGGGGAGCTGTTTTTT.

The chain couples TRBV7-9 to TRBJ2-2; D is perhaps TRBD2 (5 bases). Trimming removed 6 bases at V and 7 bases at J, with 21 bases between. This CDR3 has 16 residues. CDR1 is SEHNR and CDR2 is FQNEAQ in the germline V gene (reference sequence). This CDR3 is CASRRGPGPRDGELFF. The CDR3 nucleotides are TGTGCCAGCAGGCGCGGACCGGGCCCACGGGACGGGGAGCTGTTTTTT.

The V gene is TRBV2, the J gene TRBJ2-3; 7 nucleotides align to TRBD1. This CDR3 is 15 amino acids long. CDR1 and CDR2 from the germline V gene are SNHLY and FYNNEI. With 6 bases clipped from V and 1 base from J, the junction kept 7 bases outside the gene matches. CDR3 nucleotides: TGTGCCAGCAGCGCTGACAGGGAAGGCACAGATACGCAGTATTTT. This gives the protein CASSADREGTDTQYF.

The V call is TRBV21-1, the J call TRBJ2-3; the D call of TRBD1 is as the table states it, not checked on the DNA. TRBV21-1 is recorded as a pseudogene. The CDR3 has 17 residues. Here the CDR3 DNA reads TGTGCCAGCAGCAAAGGTGGTTGGCAGGGAAGCACAGGTACGCAGTATTTT. Protein product: CASSKGGWQGSTGTQYF.

The table lists this clone with a count of one. The V gene is TRBV2, the J gene TRBJ2-7, with 8 positions matching TRBD2. Germline V gene sequence: CDR1 SNHLY, CDR2 FYNNEI. The V gene end was trimmed by 8 bases and the J gene end by 2 bases; junction bases not matched to a gene: 8. This CDR3 is built from 14 residues. Here the CDR3 reads CASGLRGGPYEQYF. The CDR3 nucleotides are TGTGCCAGCGGTCTTCGGGGGGGCCCCTACGAGCAGTACTTC.

This rearrangement joins TRBV13 to TRBJ2-1; 11 bases agree with TRBD2. Germline CDR1 PRHDT, CDR2 FYEKMQ (reference sequence). CDR3 size: 17 residues. Unmatched junction bases numbered 7, after V lost 4 bases and J lost 2 bases. This CDR3 reads CASSSGTSGTTYNEQFF. The CDR3 DNA follows: TGTGCCAGCAGCTCCGGGACTAGCGGCACCACCTACAATGAGCAGTTCTTC.

This rearrangement joins TRBV28 to TRBJ1-5; maybe TRBD1 (5 bases). With 7 bases removed from V and 5 bases from J, the gap between germline ends came to 21 bases. The CDR3 extends over 16 amino acids. Per the germline V gene, CDR1 is MDHEN and CDR2 is SYDVKM. The CDR3 reads CASTPRWGYGDQPQHF. CDR3 nucleotide sequence: TGTGCCAGCACTCCAAGGTGGGGCTACGGCGATCAGCCCCAGCATTTT.

The V call is TRBV18, the J call TRBJ2-1; TRBD1 matches 7 bases. The CDR3 is made up of 15 amino acids. The J segment lost 0 bases and the V segment lost 3 bases, leaving 2 bases of the junction unmatched. Germline CDR1 KGHSH, CDR2 LQKENI. The CDR3 region has the DNA TGTGCCAGCTCACCCAGGGGGAGCTCCTACAATGAGCAGTTCTTC. Translated, it gives CASSPRGSSYNEQFF.

The chain has TRBV28 and TRBJ2-3, with 9 bases fitting TRBD1. Germline V gene lookup returns CDR1 MDHEN and CDR2 SYDVKM. CDR3 size: 19 residues. Trimming at V came to 2 bases and at J to 2 bases, leaving 14 bases not matched to a gene. CDR3 protein: CASSLGREGTGQFTDTQYF. Written as DNA, the CDR3 is TGTGCCAGCAGTTTAGGCCGTGAGGGGACAGGGCAATTCACAGATACGCAGTATTTT.